This T cell receptor beta chain was recovered during a study of OX40 agonist ivuxolimab in advanced cancers. With respect to the entire study: The costimulatory receptor OX40 (CD134) was targeted by ivuxolimab, a fully human IgG2 agonistic monoclonal antibody. Intravenous ivuxolimab was administered to patients every 2 weeks at six dose levels: 0.01, 0.1, 0.3, 1.5, 3 and 10 mg/kg. Partial responses were achieved by three dose-escalation patients, of whom one had hepatocellular carcinoma and two had cutaneous melanoma. Prior anti-PD-1, anti-PD-L1 or anti-CTLA-4 therapy was permitted, and approximately 41% of dose-escalation patients had received checkpoint inhibitors. Peripheral TCRbeta sequencing aimed to test whether ivuxolimab altered TCR sequence diversity and caused clonal T-cell expansion. The paper covers the monotherapy dose-escalation part of the phase I ivuxolimab trial, which included N of about 50 patients. The dose-escalation cohort was roughly 87% male with a mean age of approximately 60 years, ranging from roughly 23 to 85. Of the roughly 50 dose-escalation patients, hepatocellular carcinoma was present in about 20, melanoma in approximately 15, renal cell carcinoma in 9 and head and neck cancer in 9.

CDR1 SGHRS and CDR2 YFSETQ were looked up in the germline V gene. The germline V and J ends show losses of 2 bases and 3 bases respectively, and no gene match explains 2 bases of the junction. The CDR3 spans 15 residues, from the cysteine through the phenylalanine. Only CDR3 DNA remains: 45 bases, in frame from the first base. Genomic DNA was isolated from the sorted cells so that the TCRbeta CDR3 region could be sequenced. TCRbeta CDR3 regions were sequenced using the immunoSEQ Assay. Drawn from immuneACCESS, this table holds only the in-frame rearrangements with V and J called that TCRdb kept. Clones are partly lost; checked studies trace under half to an unresolved V gene and leave the rest unexplained. The sample table shows about 94,000 clones, and around 86% are seen once. Under 0.35% of the sample is in the top ten clones. This clone was seen a single time. The antigen it binds to is not known. No much larger clone exists at a distance of one base, and base qualities are not known.

Patients with autoimmune disease history or receiving systemic immunosuppression were excluded from the trial. Peripheral blood for TCR sequencing was collected from all dose cohorts at baseline, on cycle 4 day 1, and on cycle 7 day 1. Samples came from an open-label, multicenter, first-in-human phase I dose-escalation trial of ivuxolimab. Adults with locally advanced or metastatic head and neck squamous cell, hepatocellular, melanoma or renal cell carcinoma were enrolled in the trial. Before TCR sequencing, CD4+ T cells and CD8+ T cells were sorted from peripheral blood as separate populations. Broader findings and caveats from the paper: Clonal expansion of both CD4+ and CD8+ blood T cells was observed from baseline to week 6 at doses 0.1 to 3.0 mg/kg. Low levels of normalized T-cell clonal expansion were also seen in some nonresponding patients. On average, CD8+ T cells showed more expanded clones than CD4+ T cells after ivuxolimab. The antigen specificity of the clonally expanded peripheral T cells was not determined. In the 0.1-3.0 mg/kg groups, partial responders had among the lowest normalized peripheral clonal expansion, particularly in CD8+ T cells.

Sequencing used CD4+ or CD8+ T cells sorted from blood, obtained in a trial of the OX40 agonist ivuxolimab. The receptor chain draws on TRBV5-1 and TRBJ1-5; TRBD1 aligns with 10 central bases. This clonotype was obtained from an adult with an advanced solid tumor such as melanoma, head and neck, liver or kidney cancer. Here the CDR3 is given as CASSFGTGANQPQHF. DNA sequence: TGCGCCAGCAGCTTCGGGACAGGGGCCAATCAGCCCCAGCATTTT.